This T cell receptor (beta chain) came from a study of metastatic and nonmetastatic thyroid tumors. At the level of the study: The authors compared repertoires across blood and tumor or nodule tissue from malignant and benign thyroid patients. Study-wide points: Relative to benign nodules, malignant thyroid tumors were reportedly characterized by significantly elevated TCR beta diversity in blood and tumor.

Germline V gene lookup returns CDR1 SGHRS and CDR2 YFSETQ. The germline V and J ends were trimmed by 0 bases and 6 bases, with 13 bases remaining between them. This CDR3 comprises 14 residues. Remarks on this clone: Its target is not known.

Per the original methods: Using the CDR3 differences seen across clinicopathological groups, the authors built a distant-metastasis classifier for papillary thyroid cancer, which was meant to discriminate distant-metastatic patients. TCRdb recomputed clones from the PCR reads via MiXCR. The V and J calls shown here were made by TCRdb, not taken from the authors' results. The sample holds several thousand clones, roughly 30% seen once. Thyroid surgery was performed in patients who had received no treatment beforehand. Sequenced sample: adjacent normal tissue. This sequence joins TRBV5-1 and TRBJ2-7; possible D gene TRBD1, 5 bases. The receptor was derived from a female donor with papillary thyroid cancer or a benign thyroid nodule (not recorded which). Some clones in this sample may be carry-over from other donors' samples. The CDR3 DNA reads TGCGCCAGCAGCTTGGTAGGGCAGGGCGGCGAGCAGTACTTC. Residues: CASSLVGQGGEQYF.